These T cell receptor beta chains were read from a single sample in a study of response to subunit inactivated influenza vaccine. TCRdb reprocessed the RT-PCR reads via MiXCR and lists one record per CDR3 protein. This table holds hundreds of thousands of distinct CDR3 sequences, 15% to 20% found once. Sequencing was performed on PBMCs from blood, taken approximately 5 days after vaccination. Source of these receptors: a man aged 50 to 59 who received an inactivated influenza vaccine. Each CDR3 is given with its conserved first and last residue. D genes are given only for firm matches. Expanded clones get a size class; other rows say once, few or many, or leave the size out.

J,size,D,V,length,CDR3,DNA
TRBJ2-1,.,.,TRBV9,15,CASSGTTPAYNEQFF,TGTGCCAGCAGCGGGACAACTCCGGCCTACAATGAGCAGTTCTTC
TRBJ2-2,few,.,TRBV5-1,15,CASSLEDMNTGELFF,TGCGCCAGCAGCTTGGAGGACATGAACACCGGGGAGCTGTTTTTT
TRBJ2-5,.,TRBD2,TRBV3-1,15,CASSPWREFEETQYF,TGTGCCAGCAGCCCCTGGCGGGAGTTTGAAGAGACCCAGTACTTC
TRBJ1-2,.,.,TRBV27,15,CASSPGGTSRRGYTF,TGTGCCAGCAGTCCGGGCGGGACATCACGGAGGGGCTACACCTTC
TRBJ2-1,few,TRBD2,TRBV20-1,16,CSARDLRTSGYNEQFF,TGCAGTGCTAGAGATCTGAGGACTAGCGGTTACAATGAGCAGTTCTTC
TRBJ1-2,few,.,TRBV7-2,14,CASSLVPKGGDYTF,TGTGCCAGCAGCTTAGTCCCAAAAGGAGGTGACTACACCTTC
TRBJ2-1,many,.,TRBV6-4,15,CASSAEGGPYNEQFF,TGTGCCAGCAGTGCGGAGGGGGGCCCTTACAATGAGCAGTTCTTC
TRBJ2-1,.,.,TRBV24-1,16,CATSAEKVLTYNEQFF,TGTGCCACCAGTGCCGAGAAGGTCTTGACCTACAATGAGCAGTTCTTC
TRBJ2-3,few,.,TRBV5-1,12,CASSLGFDTQYF,TGCGCCAGCAGCTTGGGCTTTGATACGCAGTATTTT
TRBJ2-7,.,TRBD1,TRBV29-1,15,CSVEDRTGTSYEQYF,TGCAGCGTTGAAGATCGGACAGGGACCTCCTACGAGCAGTACTTC
TRBJ2-7,many,.,TRBV29-1,11,CSVGGANEQYF,TGCAGCGTTGGGGGAGCCAACGAGCAGTACTTC
TRBJ1-5,.,.,TRBV5-1,13,CASRAGDGQPQHF,TGCGCCAGCAGGGCAGGGGACGGTCAGCCCCAGCATTTT
TRBJ2-2,.,TRBD2,TRBV7-9,16,CASSTLPGGSGGERFF,TGTGCCAGCAGCACCCTCCCGGGGGGATCGGGCGGGGAGCGGTTTTTT
TRBJ2-3,.,TRBD2,TRBV6-5,16,CASSSLAGELTDTQYF,TGTGCCAGCAGTTCCCTAGCGGGGGAGCTCACAGATACGCAGTATTTT
TRBJ1-3,.,.,TRBV4-3,14,CASSQAIRGNTIYF,TGCGCCAGCAGCCAAGCTATTAGAGGAAACACCATATATTTT
TRBJ2-6,.,.,TRBV7-2,17,CASSLGGQLSGANVLTF,TGTGCCAGCAGCTTAGGGGGTCAGCTCTCTGGGGCCAACGTCCTGACTTTC
TRBJ2-7,.,TRBD1,TRBV29-1,15,CSVDGWGTDPYEQYF,TGCAGCGTTGACGGGTGGGGGACAGATCCGTACGAGCAGTACTTC
TRBJ2-5,.,TRBD2,TRBV7-2,14,CARSLEFGGETQYF,TGTGCCAGAAGCTTAGAGTTCGGGGGGGAGACCCAGTACTTC
TRBJ2-7,.,.,TRBV6-1,14,CASSEDGRAYEQYF,TGTGCCAGCAGTGAAGATGGCAGGGCCTACGAGCAGTACTTC
TRBJ1-2,few,TRBD1,TRBV10-3,14,CAISEGGQGRGYTF,TGTGCCATCAGTGAAGGGGGACAGGGTCGGGGCTACACCTTC
TRBJ2-1,.,.,TRBV9,15,CASSVGQGGYNEQFF,TGTGCCAGCAGCGTCGGGCAGGGCGGGTACAATGAGCAGTTCTTC
TRBJ1-1,.,.,TRBV19,14,CASCYAGMNTEAFF,TGTGCCAGTTGTTACGCAGGAATGAACACTGAAGCTTTCTTT
TRBJ1-5,.,.,TRBV6-5,16,CASSYAPPGSNQPQHF,TGTGCCAGCAGTTATGCCCCCCCGGGAAGCAATCAGCCCCAGCATTTT
TRBJ2-3,.,TRBD2,TRBV29-1,15,CSVEIRTSGSDTQYF,TGCAGCGTTGAAATCAGGACTAGCGGGAGTGATACGCAGTATTTT
TRBJ2-2,.,.,TRBV19,16,CASSALRQSNTGELFF,TGTGCCAGTAGTGCTTTGAGACAGTCGAACACCGGGGAGCTGTTTTTT
TRBJ1-2,.,.,TRBV20-1,12,CSARDLRDGYTF,TGCAGTGCTAGAGATCTACGGGATGGCTACACCTTC
TRBJ2-3,many,TRBD1,TRBV7-9,17,CASSLAHRRQGGDTQYF,TGTGCCAGCAGCTTAGCCCACCGAAGACAGGGCGGAGATACGCAGTATTTT
TRBJ2-3,few,.,TRBV15,14,CATSSQAGVDTQYF,TGTGCCACCAGCAGTCAGGCAGGGGTAGATACGCAGTATTTT
TRBJ2-3,.,.,TRBV7-9,13,CASSTGLWATQYF,TGTGCCAGCAGCACTGGACTTTGGGCGACGCAGTATTTT
TRBJ1-1,.,.,TRBV29-1,15,CSVDTPDTRNTEAFF,TGCAGCGTTGATACTCCGGACACCCGGAACACTGAAGCTTTCTTT
TRBJ2-7,.,TRBD2,TRBV12-3/TRBV12-4,14,CASSSGRARYEQYF,TGTGCCAGCAGTAGCGGGAGGGCGAGGTACGAGCAGTACTTC
TRBJ2-5,few,TRBD1,TRBV5-1,16,CASRPTGVVVLETQYF,TGCGCCAGCAGGCCAACAGGGGTTGTTGTTTTGGAGACCCAGTACTTC
TRBJ2-5,.,TRBD1,TRBV4-2,13,CASSQAPATGRYF,TGTGCCAGCAGCCAAGCGCCGGCGACAGGGAGGTACTTC
TRBJ2-7,many,.,TRBV20-1,11,CSALDRYEQYF,TGCAGTGCTTTGGATCGGTACGAGCAGTACTTC
TRBJ2-6,.,.,TRBV12-3/TRBV12-4,12,CASRTGANVLTF,TGTGCCAGCAGGACTGGGGCCAACGTCCTGACTTTC
TRBJ2-1,.,TRBD2,TRBV2,14,CASIVDRGGNEQFF,TGTGCCAGCATTGTGGACCGGGGGGGCAATGAGCAGTTCTTC
TRBJ2-5,few,TRBD2,TRBV4-3,15,CASSRTSVAQETQYF,TGCGCCAGCAGTCGAACTAGCGTAGCTCAAGAGACCCAGTACTTC
TRBJ2-7,.,.,TRBV11-2,18,CASSPQPRTDPSFYEQYF,TGTGCCAGCAGCCCTCAACCTCGGACAGACCCAAGCTTCTACGAGCAGTACTTC
TRBJ2-2,.,.,TRBV4-3,17,CASSQDEGRGNTGELFF,TGCGCCAGCAGCCAAGACGAAGGCAGGGGGAACACCGGGGAGCTGTTTTTT
TRBJ2-3,many,.,TRBV6-6,12,CASSYLVDTQYF,TGTGCCAGCAGTTACTTAGTCGATACGCAGTATTTT
TRBJ2-2,.,TRBD2,TRBV7-3,16,CASSLSGSGIGGELFF,TGTGCCAGCAGCTTATCGGGTAGCGGGATAGGCGGGGAGCTGTTTTTT
TRBJ2-7,.,.,TRBV11-2,14,CASSFLPGSYEQYF,TGTGCCAGCAGCTTCCTACCGGGATCCTACGAGCAGTACTTC
TRBJ2-3,many,.,TRBV6-5,12,CASSDGGSKQYF,TGTGCCAGTTCCGATGGTGGATCTAAGCAGTATTTT
TRBJ2-7,many,.,TRBV10-1,12,CASSDRAYEQYF,TGCGCCAGCAGTGACAGGGCCTACGAGCAGTACTTC
TRBJ2-1,.,.,TRBV21-1,16,CASSRRQRMGRDEQFF,TGTGCCAGCAGTCGGAGACAGCGAATGGGTCGGGATGAGCAGTTCTTC
TRBJ1-5,.,.,TRBV28,14,CASSLIRGDQPQHF,TGTGCCAGCAGTTTAATCAGGGGTGATCAGCCCCAGCATTTT
TRBJ2-1,few,.,TRBV10-3,15,CAISESITGYNEQFF,TGTGCCATCAGTGAGTCGATTACAGGTTACAATGAGCAGTTCTTC
TRBJ1-1,few,.,TRBV27,14,CASKSGAMNTEAFF,TGTGCCAGCAAAAGCGGGGCGATGAACACTGAAGCTTTCTTT
TRBJ2-5,few,.,TRBV20-1,13,CSARDLELGTQYF,TGCAGTGCTAGAGATCTTGAGTTGGGGACCCAGTACTTC
TRBJ2-1,few,TRBD2,TRBV6-2/TRBV6-3,21,CASRGKSMDGSGGRSYNEQFF,TGTGCCAGCAGAGGGAAGTCTATGGACGGAAGCGGGGGGCGTTCCTACAATGAGCAGTTCTTC
TRBJ1-5,.,.,TRBV10-3,15,CAIGNSVGRNQPQHF,TGTGCCATCGGGAACTCCGTGGGCCGCAATCAGCCCCAGCATTTT
TRBJ2-7,few,.,TRBV11-2,16,CASSLVRASASYEQYF,TGTGCCAGCAGCTTAGTGAGGGCATCAGCCTCCTACGAGCAGTACTTC
TRBJ2-1,few,TRBD1,TRBV20-1,15,CSAAYRDRNPSEQFF,TGCAGTGCCGCATACCGGGACAGAAACCCAAGTGAGCAGTTCTTC
TRBJ2-1,few,.,TRBV11-2,14,CASSLGDRANEQFF,TGTGCCAGCAGCTTGGGGGATAGGGCCAATGAGCAGTTCTTC